The text below deals with one T cell receptor (beta chain). This sample stems from a study of technical replicates of blood from a handful of donors. Repertoires were generated with immunoSEQ multiplex PCR, while TCRdb's copy carries only in-frame clones and drops some. The table has about 84,000 clones, roughly 98% seen once. What was sequenced was T cells isolated from PBMCs. This TCR derives from a human donor in good health.

The CDR3 spells CASSPSPGFDQPQHF. CDR3 coding DNA: TGTGCCAGCTCACCAAGCCCGGGATTTGATCAGCCCCAGCATTTT. The J gene is TRBJ1-5, the V gene TRBV18; no clear D gene. Germline loops: CDR1 KGHSH, CDR2 LQKENI. CDR3 length: 15 amino acids. Deletions cut 2 bases from V and 5 bases from J, with 13 bases between.